Shown below are 27 T cell receptor beta chains from a single sample sequenced in a study of blood T cell repertoires in COVID-19. The table came from immunoSEQ multiplex PCR; TCRdb's copy has only in-frame clones and leaves some out. The sample records 180,000 or so clones, approximately 85% being singletons. The sequenced material came from peripheral blood. Receptors were obtained from a woman aged 55 to 70 with acute or convalescent COVID-19.

The rearrangement links TRBV25-1 to TRBJ1-2; D may be TRBD1 (6 bases). Deletions cut 5 bases from V and 4 bases from J, with 11 bases between. Germline V gene sequence: CDR1 MGHDK, CDR2 SYGVNS. The CDR3 has 13 amino acids. The CDR3 region is CASSTDRPYGYTF. The CDR3, as DNA: TGTGCCAGCAGTACCGACAGGCCCTATGGCTACACCTTC.

The chain joins TRBV7-8 to TRBJ2-1; 7 bases fit TRBD2. J was trimmed by 7 bases and V by 1 base; bases with no gene match: 7. The CDR3 totals 15 residues. CDR1 and CDR2 (germline): SGHVS, FQNEAQ. The CDR3 region has the DNA TGTGCCAGCAGCTTAGGGGCGGGAGCTCGAAATGAGCAGTTCTTC. As protein: CASSLGAGARNEQFF.

This clone was observed once. The chain joins TRBV28 to TRBJ2-1, with 7 bases aligning to TRBD2. Unmatched junction bases numbered 4, after V lost 0 bases and J lost 2 bases. This CDR3 contains 16 residues. CDR1 and CDR2 from the germline V gene are MDHEN and SYDVKM. For the CDR3, the DNA is TGTGCCAGCAGTTTATGGGGCGGGAGAACCTACAATGAGCAGTTCTTC. Translating it yields CASSLWGGRTYNEQFF.

This clone has just one count. The V gene is TRBV18, the J gene TRBJ1-1; no reliable D call. The CDR3 loop spans 16 amino acids. The V gene's germline CDR1 is KGHSH and CDR2 LQKENI. Trimming took 0 bases from V and 1 from J, leaving 12 bases between them. CDR3 nucleotide sequence: TGTGCCAGCTCACCACCGAGAGGGATAGGGAACACTGAAGCTTTCTTT. Encoded protein: CASSPPRGIGNTEAFF.

The chain recombines TRBV10-3 with TRBJ1-3, with D unclear. Trimming took 2 bases from V and 0 from J, leaving 8 bases between them. Germline V lookup: CDR1 ENHRY, CDR2 SYGVKD. The CDR3 is 15 amino acids. CDR3 region: CAISEEGFSGNTIYF. The CDR3 DNA sequence: TGTGCCATCAGTGAGGAGGGCTTCTCTGGAAACACCATATATTTT.

The chain recombines TRBV18 with TRBJ2-5; possible D gene TRBD2, 6 bases. V lost 3 bases to trimming and J lost 9 bases, with 41 bases between them. The CDR3 has 22 amino acids. CDR1 and CDR2 (germline): KGHSH, LQKENI. CDR3 amino acids: CASSPGSVGRPSPVRNFRAQYF. The CDR3 nucleotides are TGTGCCAGCTCACCCGGGAGCGTAGGAAGACCTTCCCCCGTCCGGAATTTTAGGGCCCAGTACTTC.

The chain couples TRBV9 to TRBJ1-2; tentative D call: TRBD1 (6 bases). This CDR3 is built from 16 residues. Per the germline V gene, CDR1 is SGDLS and CDR2 is YYNGEE. V lost 3 bases and J lost 6, with 21 bases in between. DNA for the CDR3: TGTGCCAGCAGCGCGGGGGGCCAGGGTGGTTTGGATGGCTACACCTTC. Its translation is CASSAGGQGGLDGYTF. The full variable domain, in which reference TRBV9 and TRBJ1-2 provide the parts outside the CDR3, is DSGVTQTPKHLITATGQRVTLRCSPRSGDLSVYWYQQSLDQGLQFLIQYYNGEERAKGNILERFSAQQFPDLHSELNLSSLELGDSALYFCASSAGGQGGLDGYTFGSGTRLTVV.

The V call is TRBV5-1, the J call TRBJ2-3; 7 bases fit TRBD1. V dropped 0 bases and J dropped 2; count of bases not matched to a gene: 3. This CDR3 contains 15 residues. Germline values: CDR1 SGHRS, CDR2 YFSETQ. CDR3 sequence reads: CASSLGDSYTDTQYF. The CDR3 nucleotides are TGCGCCAGCAGCTTGGGGGACAGTTACACAGATACGCAGTATTTT.

In the case of this clone: The same CDR3 also results from other DNA sequences found in this sample. V is TRBV19 and J is TRBJ2-2; maybe TRBD2 (5 bases). Germline loops: CDR1 LNHDA, CDR2 SQIVND (reference sequence). Trimming took 5 bases from V and 5 from J, leaving 15 bases between them. The length of the CDR3 is 15 residues. In DNA, the CDR3 is TGTGCCAGTAGTCGCACCGGGGTTTCAACCGGGGAGCTGTTTTTT. It codes for CASSRTGVSTGELFF. The complete variable domain, with remaining parts taken from reference TRBV19 and TRBJ2-2, reads DGGITQSPKYLFRKEGQNVTLSCEQNLNHDAMYWYRQDPGQGLRLIYYSQIVNDFQKGDIAEGYSVSREKKESFPLTVTSAQKNPTAFYLCASSRTGVSTGELFFGEGSRLTVL.

This chain uses TRBV24-1 with TRBJ2-1, with 7 bases matching TRBD2. J lost 7 bases, V lost 5 bases, and 10 bases had no gene match. Germline CDR1 reads KGHDR; CDR2 reads SFDVKD. The CDR3 sequence is 15 residues long. CDR3 protein: CATSGPGGGPNEQFF. The DNA of the CDR3 is TGTGCCACCAGTGGCCCCGGGGGAGGGCCTAATGAGCAGTTCTTC.

This clone occurred once. J is TRBJ1-2 and V is TRBV2; possibly TRBD1 for D (5 bases). The CDR3 spans 15 residues. Germline V gene lookup returns CDR1 SNHLY and CDR2 FYNNEI. Trimming cost V 3 bases and J 0 bases, with 11 bases left between them. CDR3 DNA: TGTGCCAGCAGTGACTTACAGGTTTCTAACTATGGCTACACCTTC. Encoded protein: CASSDLQVSNYGYTF.

This sequence joins TRBV5-1 and TRBJ2-3, with 7 bases fitting TRBD2. CDR3 length equals 16 residues. CDR1 and CDR2 from the germline V gene are SGHRS and YFSETQ. V dropped 0 bases and J dropped 2; count of bases not matched to a gene: 6. CDR3 in amino acids: CASSLGAGVHTDTQYF. The CDR3 DNA follows: TGCGCCAGCAGCTTGGGTGCGGGGGTACACACAGATACGCAGTATTTT.

The V gene is TRBV2, the J gene TRBJ2-2; 8 positions match TRBD2. With 3 bases clipped from V and 5 bases from J, the junction kept 5 bases outside the gene matches. The CDR3 runs to 15 residues. Germline V CDR1 and CDR2: SNHLY, FYNNEI. In DNA form, the CDR3 reads TGTGCCAGCAGTGATGGAGCGGGAGTAACCGGGGAGCTGTTTTTT. It translates to CASSDGAGVTGELFF. Looking up the rest from reference TRBV2 and TRBJ2-2 gives the full variable domain: EPEVTQTPSHQVTQMGQEVILRCVPISNHLYFYWYRQILGQKVEFLVSFYNNEISEKSEIFDDQFSVERPDGSNFTLKIRSTKLEDSAMYFCASSDGAGVTGELFFGEGSRLTVL.

J is TRBJ1-2 and V is TRBV3-1 (or the pseudogene TRBV3-2), with 7 nucleotides matching TRBD1. Germline V gene lookup returns CDR1 LGHDT and CDR2 YNNKEL (reference sequence). The ends lost 3 bases at V and 8 bases at J; junction bases unmatched: 6. The CDR3 totals 13 residues. The CDR3, as DNA: TGTGCCAGCAGCCAGAGAGGGGGCGGCGGCTACACCTTC. As protein: CASSQRGGGGYTF.

This clone has just one count. This chain connects TRBV6-6 to TRBJ2-3, with TRBD1 matching over 8 bases. The CDR3 has 16 residues. Germline lookup yields CDR1 MNHNY and CDR2 SVGAGI (reference sequence). Trimming at V came to 4 bases and at J to 2 bases, leaving 8 bases not matched to a gene. This CDR3 reads CASSSDRGGSTDTQYF. The CDR3 coding sequence is TGTGCCAGCAGTTCAGACAGGGGCGGTTCCACAGATACGCAGTATTTT.

This chain connects TRBV6-5 to TRBJ1-1; D remains ambiguous. In germline, CDR1 is MNHEY, CDR2 SVGAGI. V was clipped by 8 bases and J by 0 bases, with 10 bases between them. The CDR3 is 13 residues long. The CDR3 protein is CASGTVMNTEAFF. As DNA, the CDR3 is TGTGCCAGCGGTACAGTTATGAACACTGAAGCTTTCTTT.

The rearrangement uses TRBV2 and TRBJ2-1; possible D gene TRBD1, 5 bases. This CDR3 spans 14 amino acids. Per germline, CDR1 SNHLY and CDR2 FYNNEI. Trimming shortened V by 0 bases and J by 8 bases, and 11 bases separated the two germline ends. The CDR3 nucleotides read TGTGCCAGCAGTGAAGCGCGGACACTCGATGAGCAGTTCTTC. It yields the protein CASSEARTLDEQFF.

This chain uses TRBV7-3 with TRBJ1-1; D call uncertain. This CDR3 contains 13 residues. Looked up from germline, CDR1 is SGHTA and CDR2 is FQGTGA. V was shortened by 5 bases and J by 7 bases, with 14 bases between the two germline ends. DNA for the CDR3: TGTGCCAGCAGCGCGGGCCTGCGGGGTGAAGCTTTCTTT. Translation gives CASSAGLRGEAFF.

The V call is TRBV19, the J call TRBJ1-2; 7 nucleotides match TRBD1. The CDR3 spans 20 residues. The germline CDR1 and CDR2 sequences are LNHDA and SQIVND (reference sequence). V trimming: 2 bases; J trimming: 0 bases; junction bases outside the gene matches: 18. The CDR3 sequence: CASSIMRWTGQKNTNYGYTF. The DNA for the CDR3 is TGTGCCAGTAGTATAATGCGTTGGACAGGCCAGAAAAATACTAACTATGGCTACACCTTC.

The chain carries TRBV6-5 and TRBJ2-1; D call uncertain. The ends were cut back, 3 bases at V and 8 bases at J, with 5 bases in the middle. This CDR3 is built from 11 residues. The germline gives CDR1 MNHEY, CDR2 SVGAGI. The DNA for the CDR3 is TGTGCCAGCAGTTATCGGGATGAGCAGTTCTTC. Its protein is CASSYRDEQFF.

This clone was observed a handful of times. The V gene is TRBV14, the J gene TRBJ1-3; D might be TRBD1 (5 bases). The V gene's germline CDR1 is SGHDN and CDR2 FVKESK. The CDR3 has 16 amino acids. Trimming left V 1 base short and J 0 bases short, with 10 bases between. CDR3 loop: CASSQVGGISGNTIYF. The CDR3 DNA reads as TGTGCCAGCAGCCAAGTCGGGGGGATCTCTGGAAACACCATATATTTT.

V is TRBV27 and J is TRBJ2-7; the D is unclear. Germline loops: CDR1 MNHEY, CDR2 SMNVEV (reference sequence). CDR3 length: 12 residues. Trimming took off 7 bases at V and 0 bases at J, with 7 bases between the two ends. The CDR3 bases are TGTGCCAGCACCGGTCCCTCCTACGAGCAGTACTTC. Protein sequence: CASTGPSYEQYF.

This chain uses TRBV10-1 with TRBJ1-1; 7 nucleotides line up with TRBD1. This CDR3 spans 14 amino acids. In germline, CDR1 is WNHNN, CDR2 SYGVQD (reference sequence). The J segment lost 5 bases and the V segment lost 6 bases, leaving 9 bases of the junction unmatched. CDR3 amino acids: CASSEKGGWTEAFF. The CDR3, as DNA: TGCGCCAGCAGCGAAAAAGGGGGCTGGACTGAAGCTTTCTTT.

In this sample, this clone turned up once. The chain carries TRBV28 and TRBJ2-7; TRBD1 aligns across 9 bases. V lost 7 bases, J lost 5 bases, and 12 bases stayed unmatched. The CDR3 is made up of 15 amino acids. Germline CDR1 MDHEN, CDR2 SYDVKM. CDR3: CASIPSFRTGDEQYF. The CDR3 DNA reads as TGTGCCAGCATACCTAGTTTCCGGACAGGGGACGAGCAGTACTTC.

CDR3 in amino acids: CASFHRGGELFF. The CDR3 DNA sequence: TGCGCCAGCTTTCACAGGGGCGGCGAGCTGTTTTTT. This sequence joins TRBV5-1 and TRBJ2-2; TRBD1 matches at 7 bases. With V trimmed by 7 bases and J by 11 bases, 8 bases remained unmatched. The CDR3 totals 12 residues. Per the germline V gene, CDR1 is SGHRS and CDR2 is YFSETQ.

V usage is TRBV24-1 and J usage is TRBJ2-2, with 9 bases fitting TRBD1. The V gene end was trimmed by 8 bases and the J gene end by 1 base; junction bases not matched to a gene: 1. CDR1 and CDR2 (germline): KGHDR, SFDVKD. The CDR3 covers 14 residues. This CDR3 is CATMDRGNTGELFF. The CDR3 region has the DNA TGTGCCACCATGGACAGGGGGAACACCGGGGAGCTGTTTTTT.

The chain links TRBV27 to TRBJ1-5; TRBD1 aligns across 11 bases. The CDR3 consists of 15 residues. CDR1 and CDR2 (germline): MNHEY, SMNVEV (reference sequence). V lost 6 bases to trimming and J lost 4 bases; unmatched junction nucleotides: 5. In DNA, the CDR3 is TGTGCCAGCAGACCGGGACAGGGGGGTAATCAGCCCCAGCATTTT. Its translation is CASRPGQGGNQPQHF.